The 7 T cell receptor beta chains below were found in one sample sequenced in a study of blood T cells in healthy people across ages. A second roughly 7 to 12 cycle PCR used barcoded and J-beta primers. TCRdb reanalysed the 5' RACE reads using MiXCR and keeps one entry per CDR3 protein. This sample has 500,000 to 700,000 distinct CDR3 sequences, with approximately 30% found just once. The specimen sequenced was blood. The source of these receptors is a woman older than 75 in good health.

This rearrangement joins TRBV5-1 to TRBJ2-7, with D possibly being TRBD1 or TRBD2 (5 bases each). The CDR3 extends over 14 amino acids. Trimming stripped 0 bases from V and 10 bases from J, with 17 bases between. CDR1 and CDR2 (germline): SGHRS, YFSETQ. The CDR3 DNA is TGCGCCAGCAGCTTGGATCCAGGGCAAAGCGGACAGTACTTC. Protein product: CASSLDPGQSGQYF.

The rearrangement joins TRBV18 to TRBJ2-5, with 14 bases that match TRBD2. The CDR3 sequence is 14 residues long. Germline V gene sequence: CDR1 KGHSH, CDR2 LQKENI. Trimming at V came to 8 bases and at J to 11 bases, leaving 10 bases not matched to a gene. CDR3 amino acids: CASRTSGGNNEQYF. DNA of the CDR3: TGTGCCAGCCGGACTAGCGGGGGGAATAATGAGCAGTACTTC.

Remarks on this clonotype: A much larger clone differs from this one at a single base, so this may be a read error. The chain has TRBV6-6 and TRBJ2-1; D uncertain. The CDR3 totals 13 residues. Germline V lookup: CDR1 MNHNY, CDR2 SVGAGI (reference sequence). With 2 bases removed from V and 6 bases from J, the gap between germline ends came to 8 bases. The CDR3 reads CASSYGVFNEQFF. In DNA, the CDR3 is TGTGCCAGCAGTTACGGGGTTTTCAATGAGCAGTTCTTC.

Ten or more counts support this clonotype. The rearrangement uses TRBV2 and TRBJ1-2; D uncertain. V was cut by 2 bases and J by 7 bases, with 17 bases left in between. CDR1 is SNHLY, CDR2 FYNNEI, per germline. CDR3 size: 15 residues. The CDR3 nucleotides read TGTGCCAGCAGTGAACAGACCCCAGGATTTGGTGGCTACACCTTC. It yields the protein CASSEQTPGFGGYTF.

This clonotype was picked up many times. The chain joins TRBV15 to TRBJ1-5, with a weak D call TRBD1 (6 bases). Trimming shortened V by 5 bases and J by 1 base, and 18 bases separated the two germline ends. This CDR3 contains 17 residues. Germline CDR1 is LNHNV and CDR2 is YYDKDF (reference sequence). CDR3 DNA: TGTGCCACCAGCCGCGGGCGTTCAGGGGCAAGCAATCAGCCCCAGCATTTT. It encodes CATSRGRSGASNQPQHF.

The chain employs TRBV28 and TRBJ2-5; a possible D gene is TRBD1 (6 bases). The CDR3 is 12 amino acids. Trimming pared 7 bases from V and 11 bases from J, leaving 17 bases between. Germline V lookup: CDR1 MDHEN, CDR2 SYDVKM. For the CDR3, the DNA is TGTGCCAGCACTGGACAGTGCGATGAGCAGTACTTC. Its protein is CASTGQCDEQYF.

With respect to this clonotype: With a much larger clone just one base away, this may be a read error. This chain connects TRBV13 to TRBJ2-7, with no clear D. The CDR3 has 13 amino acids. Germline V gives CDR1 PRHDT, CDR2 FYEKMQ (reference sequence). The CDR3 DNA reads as TGTGCCAGCAGCTTAGGGACCACCTACGAGCGGTACTTC. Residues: CASSLGTTYERYF.